The 18 T cell receptor beta chains listed next were all sequenced from one sample in a study of cytomegalovirus exposure and HLA in healthy donors. The table came from immunoSEQ multiplex PCR; TCRdb's copy has only in-frame clones and leaves some out. The sample carries about 160,000 clones, under 90% recorded once. The material sequenced was PBMCs. All receptors come from a woman aged 18-30 years in good health and CMV-seropositive.

The J gene is TRBJ1-1, the V gene TRBV2; 7 nucleotides agree with TRBD1. This CDR3 has 14 amino acids. The V gene end was trimmed by 4 bases and the J gene end by 2 bases; junction bases not matched to a gene: 4. Germline V CDR1 and CDR2: SNHLY, FYNNEI. The DNA for the CDR3 is TGTGCCAGCAGTGCACAGGGGAGTAACACTGAAGCTTTCTTT. Translation: CASSAQGSNTEAFF.

Of note for this clone: Compared with germline, one end of the junction differs, possibly owing to a read error. The gene calls are TRBV7-7 and TRBJ2-1, with a possible D match to TRBD2 (6 bases). This CDR3 spans 16 amino acids. Germline V CDR1 and CDR2: SSHAT, FNYEAQ (reference sequence). The CDR3 sequence is CASSQTLASAYNEQFF. CDR3 nucleotides: TGTGCTAGCAGCCAAACCCTAGCGTCCGCCTACAATGAGCAGTTCTTC.

The V call is TRBV5-1, the J call TRBJ1-2; D gene unclear. The germline V gene has CDR1 SGHRS and CDR2 YFSETQ. The CDR3 length is 14 residues. Trimming removed 5 bases from V and 5 bases from J, with 16 bases in between. The CDR3 loop reads CASSEADYAYGYTF. As DNA, the CDR3 is TGCGCCAGCAGTGAGGCCGACTACGCGTATGGCTACACCTTC.

CDR3 bases: TGTGCCACGAAACTAGCGCCCTACAATGAGCAGTTCTTC. Its translation is CATKLAPYNEQFF. V usage is TRBV19 and J usage is TRBJ2-1, with 7 bases matching TRBD2. Looked up from germline, CDR1 is LNHDA and CDR2 is SQIVND (reference sequence). Trimming cost V 10 bases and J 2 bases; bases outside gene matches: 5. This CDR3 contains 13 residues. Complete variable domain (other parts from reference TRBV19 and TRBJ2-1): DGGITQSPKYLFRKEGQNVTLSCEQNLNHDAMYWYRQDPGQGLRLIYYSQIVNDFQKGDIAEGYSVSREKKESFPLTVTSAQKNPTAFYLCATKLAPYNEQFFGPGTRLTVL.

The V and J genes are TRBV7-9 and TRBJ2-2; D gene unclear. Looked up from germline, CDR1 is SEHNR and CDR2 is FQNEAQ (reference sequence). V lost 4 bases and J lost 6, with 3 bases in between. The CDR3 length is 11 residues. The CDR3 region is CASSSSGELFF. DNA for the CDR3: TGTGCCAGCAGCTCCTCCGGGGAGCTGTTTTTT.

The genes are TRBV2 and TRBJ2-4; a weak D match, TRBD1 (5 bases). Trimming stripped 3 bases from V and 0 bases from J, with 9 bases between. The germline V gene encodes CDR1 SNHLY and CDR2 FYNNEI. The CDR3 contains 15 residues. CDR3 residues: CASSDSGLAKNIQYF. The CDR3 DNA is TGTGCCAGCAGTGACTCAGGGCTAGCCAAAAACATTCAGTACTTC.

J is TRBJ1-1 and V is TRBV18; 7 bases agree with TRBD1. The CDR3 sequence is 15 residues long. V shed 4 bases, J shed 7 bases, and the junction held 12 bases outside the gene matches. The germline CDR1 and CDR2 sequences are KGHSH and LQKENI. The CDR3 spells CASSRSLGTAVEAFF. Here the CDR3 DNA reads TGTGCCAGCTCACGATCACTTGGGACAGCAGTTGAAGCTTTCTTT.

As regards this clone: This CDR3 is also generated by other DNA sequences in the sample. The chain carries TRBV7-3 and TRBJ2-3; D gene unclear. The V end lost 2 bases, the J end lost 0 bases, and 6 bases lay between the germline ends. The germline CDR1 and CDR2 sequences are SGHTA and FQGTGA. CDR3 length equals 14 residues. The CDR3 DNA is TGTGCCAGCAGCTTAGGCACGAGCACAGATACGCAGTATTTT. Translating gives CASSLGTSTDTQYF.

V is TRBV6-5 and J is TRBJ2-1, with 8 bases that match TRBD1. Trimming at V came to 1 base and at J to 8 bases, leaving 7 bases not matched to a gene. The CDR3 has 15 residues. Germline CDR1 is MNHEY and CDR2 is SVGAGI. The DNA for the CDR3 is TGTGCCAGCAGTTACTACCAGGGGGCTGGTGATGAGCAGTTCTTC. The encoded protein is CASSYYQGAGDEQFF.

The chain recombines TRBV12-5 with TRBJ2-3; 11 bases are a match to TRBD2. Unmatched junction bases numbered 10, after V lost 6 bases and J lost 2 bases. Germline values: CDR1 LGHNT, CDR2 FRNRAP. This CDR3 comprises 17 residues. The CDR3, as DNA: TGTGCTAGTGGAAAGACCGGGACTAGCGGATACACAGATACGCAGTATTTT. It codes for CASGKTGTSGYTDTQYF.

This sequence joins TRBV6-5 and TRBJ1-1; 9 nucleotides align to TRBD1. Germline values: CDR1 MNHEY, CDR2 SVGAGI. V dropped 6 bases and J dropped 4; count of bases not matched to a gene: 9. The CDR3 is 15 residues long. CDR3 amino acids: CASRYNRGPVTEAFF. The CDR3 DNA is TGTGCCAGCAGATATAACAGGGGGCCGGTCACTGAAGCTTTCTTT.

J is TRBJ2-3 and V is TRBV20-1; D is undetermined. The CDR3 loop spans 11 amino acids. The germline gives CDR1 DFQATT, CDR2 SNEGSKA (reference sequence). The V and J ends lost 6 bases and 5 bases respectively, with 9 bases between them. The CDR3 coding sequence is TGCAGTGCGAGCCGCCGAGATACGCAGTATTTT. Translation gives CSASRRDTQYF.

In its sample, this clone was seen a few times. Sequence at one end of the junction differs from germline and may be a read error. The chain carries TRBV7-7 and TRBJ2-5; 11 bases line up with TRBD1. This CDR3 comprises 15 residues. In germline, CDR1 is SSHAT, CDR2 FNYEAQ (reference sequence). For the CDR3, the DNA is TGTGCTAGCAGCTTAGGGACAGGGGGCCAAGAGACCCAGTACTTC. This codes for CASSLGTGGQETQYF.

CDR3 amino acids: CASSLVGQTRGNQPQHF. As DNA, the CDR3 is TGTGCCAGCAGCCTGGTTGGACAGACAAGAGGCAATCAGCCCCAGCATTTT. J is TRBJ1-5 and V is TRBV4-2; TRBD1 is a possible D gene (6 bases). Germline values: CDR1 LGHNA, CDR2 YNFKEQ. Trimming shortened V by 4 bases and J by 2 bases, and 18 bases separated the two germline ends. The CDR3 has 17 residues.

V gene TRBV7-3 combines with J gene TRBJ2-3; 12 bases are a match to TRBD2. Germline V CDR1 and CDR2: SGHTA, FQGTGA. The CDR3 covers 18 residues. Trimming removed 3 bases from V and 2 bases from J; junction bases left unmatched: 9. CDR3 residues: CASSFHSLAGGPTDTQYF. In DNA form, the CDR3 reads TGTGCCAGCAGCTTCCATAGCCTAGCGGGAGGGCCCACAGATACGCAGTATTTT.

The J gene is TRBJ2-3, the V gene TRBV4-3; no clear D gene. This CDR3 comprises 15 residues. The germline V gene encodes CDR1 LGHNA and CDR2 YSLEER. V lost 1 base, J lost 0 bases, and 8 bases lay in between. The chain's CDR3 is CASSQGPSSTDTQYF. DNA of the CDR3: TGCGCCAGCAGCCAAGGTCCGTCTAGCACAGATACGCAGTATTTT.

The chain links TRBV7-9 to TRBJ2-1; TRBD2 aligns across 8 bases. After removal of 5 bases from V and 1 base from J, the junction contained 10 bases not matched to a gene. This CDR3 spans 17 amino acids. Germline CDR1 reads SEHNR; CDR2 reads FQNEAQ (reference sequence). The CDR3 DNA follows: TGTGCCAGCAGCCCCATGTTGGGACTAGGGTCCTACAATGAGCAGTTCTTC. Its protein product is CASSPMLGLGSYNEQFF.

V and J are TRBV18 and TRBJ2-7; D is undetermined. Germline V CDR1 and CDR2: KGHSH, LQKENI. The CDR3 runs 14 residues. V dropped 0 bases and J dropped 7 bases, with 13 bases sitting between them. Here the CDR3 reads CASSPPPPGFEQYF. The CDR3 DNA is TGTGCCAGCTCACCACCGCCCCCGGGTTTTGAGCAGTACTTC.